The text below deals with one TCR beta chain. Antigen unknown. This record comes from a study of CD8 T cells in ankylosing spondylitis. Libraries of TCR beta came from quantitative 5'-RACE with molecular barcodes. TCRdb analysed the 5' RACE reads with MiXCR anew, one entry per CDR3 protein. The top ten hold around 3.5% of the sample, which has about 500,000 distinct CDR3 sequences, approximately 5.3% seen once. Broader study findings: Clones linked with disease were CD8+ and fairly uncommon in the peripheral blood. Reportedly, matched ankylosing spondylitis synovial fluid was significantly enriched for disease-linked clones. Apparently characteristic of ankylosing spondylitis blood was a TCR beta motif (under ten highly homologous variants). Earlier work had already found some motif variants in reactive arthritis synovial fluid and blood.

Sequenced input: blood, either unsorted or a sorted T cell fraction (not recorded which). The clonotype originates from a male donor with ankylosing spondylitis.

The CDR3 spells CASSLGTSGMPAYNEQFF. In DNA form, the CDR3 reads TGTGCCAGCAGCTTAGGGACTAGCGGGATGCCCGCATACAATGAGCAGTTCTTC. The rearrangement links TRBV11-2 to TRBJ2-1; TRBD2 matches 12 bases. Germline V gene lookup returns CDR1 SGHAT and CDR2 FQNNGV. The CDR3 runs 18 residues. Germline trimming cut 1 base from V and 4 bases from J; bases unmatched to any gene: 8.